Listed here are 12 T cell receptor beta chains from one sample, sequenced in a study of T cell repertoires in cytomegalovirus infection. For these receptors, no antigen is known. From the reads, TCRdb called clonotypes with MiXCR, one entry per CDR3 protein. The sample comprises over 120,000 distinct CDR3 sequences, around 32% of which are singletons, and roughly 51% rests with the top ten. This specimen was CD8+ T cells from cultured PBMCs, taken from culture after CMV antigen stimulation. These receptors originate from a human donor in good health (CMV status not recorded). Some clones in this sample may be carry-over from other donors' samples.

This clonotype occurred a few times. V and J are TRBV6-5 and TRBJ2-2; D perhaps matches TRBD2 (5 bases). Germline V gene sequence: CDR1 MNHEY, CDR2 SVGAGI. Trimming pared 2 bases from V and 6 bases from J, leaving 7 bases between. This CDR3 has 13 residues. The CDR3 nucleotides are TGTGCCAGCAGTTACCTCGGGGCCGGGGAGCTGTTTTTT. Amino acid sequence: CASSYLGAGELFF.

This clonotype was seen only a few times. The rearrangement uses TRBV2 and TRBJ2-2; D is ambiguous. Trimming pared 3 bases from V and 6 bases from J, leaving 8 bases between. There are 13 residues in the CDR3. Germline V CDR1 and CDR2: SNHLY, FYNNEI. CDR3 sequence: CASSDSWAGELFF. CDR3 in DNA: TGTGCCAGCAGTGATTCCTGGGCCGGGGAGCTGTTTTTT.

V and J are TRBV20-1 and TRBJ1-1; D gene uncertain. The CDR3 totals 14 residues. Per the germline V gene, CDR1 is DFQATT and CDR2 is SNEGSKA (reference sequence). Trimming pared 6 bases from V and 0 bases from J, leaving 14 bases between. CDR3 loop: CSAVIPEMNTEAFF. As DNA, the CDR3 is TGCAGTGCCGTAATCCCCGAAATGAACACTGAAGCTTTCTTT.

The chain links TRBV27 to TRBJ1-1; the match to TRBD1 covers 9 bases. This CDR3 region has 15 residues. Germline CDR1 reads MNHEY; CDR2 reads SMNVEV (reference sequence). V trimming: 5 bases; J trimming: 6 bases; junction bases outside the gene matches: 10. In nucleotides, the CDR3 is TGTGCCAGCAGTAATAGGCCTACAGGGGGCCCTGAAGCTTTCTTT. Its translation is CASSNRPTGGPEAFF.

This clonotype was detected a few times. The rearrangement uses TRBV28 and TRBJ2-3; unclear D gene. Germline V gene sequence: CDR1 MDHEN, CDR2 SYDVKM. The CDR3 has 16 residues. With 7 bases removed from V and 2 bases from J, the gap between germline ends came to 19 bases. The CDR3 reads CASTSRVLRLTDTQYF. In DNA form, the CDR3 reads TGTGCCAGCACCTCCCGGGTCCTACGCCTCACAGATACGCAGTATTTT.

A few counts support this clonotype. The chain links TRBV19 to TRBJ1-1; D uncertain. The CDR3 length is 13 residues. V dropped 8 bases and J dropped 5 bases, with 15 bases sitting between them. The germline CDR1 and CDR2 sequences are LNHDA and SQIVND (reference sequence). As DNA, the CDR3 is TGTGCCAGTGGAATCGTAGGTTGGACTGAAGCTTTCTTT. Protein sequence: CASGIVGWTEAFF. The full variable domain, its missing parts supplied by reference TRBV19 and TRBJ1-1, is DGGITQSPKYLFRKEGQNVTLSCEQNLNHDAMYWYRQDPGQGLRLIYYSQIVNDFQKGDIAEGYSVSREKKESFPLTVTSAQKNPTAFYLCASGIVGWTEAFFGQGTRLTVV.

The CDR3 spells CATMDIGEYNEQFF. CDR3 sequence (DNA): TGTGCCACCATGGATATAGGGGAGTACAATGAGCAGTTCTTC. The rearrangement links TRBV15 to TRBJ2-1; the D call may be TRBD1 or TRBD2 (5 bases each). V lost 7 bases and J lost 4, with 14 bases in between. The CDR3 has 14 residues. Germline loops: CDR1 LNHNV, CDR2 YYDKDF (reference sequence).

The V and J genes are TRBV6-5 and TRBJ2-7; D ambiguous. In germline, CDR1 is MNHEY, CDR2 SVGAGI. The CDR3 is 13 amino acids. Trimming removed 6 bases from V and 3 bases from J, with 12 bases in between. The CDR3 nucleotides read TGTGCCAGCAGCCTGGACGGAGTCTACGAGCAGTACTTC. This gives the protein CASSLDGVYEQYF.

There are many counts of this clonotype. The genes are TRBV7-9 and TRBJ2-3; 7 nucleotides align to TRBD2. Germline CDR1 and CDR2: SEHNR and FQNEAQ (reference sequence). The CDR3 runs to 14 residues. The J segment lost 7 bases and the V segment lost 2 bases, leaving 6 bases of the junction unmatched. The chain's CDR3 is CASSLSGLNNTQYF. CDR3 bases: TGTGCCAGCAGCTTATCGGGACTAAATAATACGCAGTATTTT.

The rearrangement uses TRBV29-1 and TRBJ2-5; D perhaps matches TRBD2 (6 bases). CDR1 SQVTM and CDR2 ANQGSEA come from the germline V gene. Trimming stripped 3 bases from V and 2 bases from J, with 16 bases between. The CDR3 has 15 amino acids. The CDR3: CSVDRGGTVQETQYF. The CDR3 nucleotides are TGCAGCGTTGATCGTGGGGGGACGGTACAAGAGACCCAGTACTTC.

There are many counts of this clonotype. The chain is built from TRBV11-2 and TRBJ2-1; 7 nucleotides line up with TRBD2. The V gene end was trimmed by 0 bases and the J gene end by 0 bases; junction bases not matched to a gene: 2. There are 16 residues in the CDR3. Germline-derived CDR1 and CDR2 are SGHAT and FQNNGV. Here the CDR3 reads CASSLDSGDSYNEQFF. CDR3 DNA: TGTGCCAGCAGCTTAGACAGCGGGGACTCCTACAATGAGCAGTTCTTC.

The J gene is TRBJ2-1, the V gene TRBV12-3 or TRBV12-4; 10 bases are shared with TRBD1. J lost 8 bases, V lost 7 bases, and 5 bases had no gene match. This CDR3 region has 13 residues. The DNA for the CDR3 is TGTGCCAGCACCGTCGACAGGGGGCATGAGCAGTTCTTC. It yields the protein CASTVDRGHEQFF.